This TCR beta chain came from a study of blood T cell repertoires in COVID-19. Study background: T cells, B-cell-depleted T cells, or PBMCs provided the cDNA or gDNA that served as material.

V lost 4 bases to trimming and J lost 0 bases, with 11 bases between them. The CDR3 consists of 15 residues. Germline lookup yields CDR1 SGHRS and CDR2 YFSETQ. Only in-frame clones appear in the TCRdb table, and some are missing; sequencing was by immunoSEQ multiplex PCR. Of roughly 130,000 clones listed, around 80% are singletons. The V gene is TRBV5-1, the J gene TRBJ1-3; D is possibly TRBD1 (6 bases). This TCR derives from a man between 60 and 75 years old with active or convalescent COVID-19. Source material: peripheral blood. The DNA of the CDR3 is TGCGCCAGCAGCGCTACAGGGCTCTCTGGAAACACCATATATTTT. This codes for CASSATGLSGNTIYF.